The entry that follows covers one T cell receptor (beta chain) sequence. TCRdb processed the reads anew with MiXCR; each CDR3 protein has one entry. The table shows approximately 500,000 distinct CDR3 sequences, with 15% to 20% occurring only once. The CDR3 loop spans 17 amino acids. The germline V gene has CDR1 LGHDT and CDR2 YNNKEL (reference sequence). Germline trimming cut 5 bases from V and 5 bases from J; bases unmatched to any gene: 12. This record comes from a study of T cell repertoires in cytomegalovirus infection. The V gene is TRBV3-1, the J gene TRBJ2-2; 9 bases line up with TRBD1. This receptor was identified in a human donor in good health (CMV status not recorded). Some clones in this sample may be carry-over from other donors' samples. The sample taken for sequencing was CD8+ T cells from PBMCs. This chain's CDR3 is CASSTQPGQGSTGELFF. The CDR3 DNA is TGTGCCAGCAGCACTCAACCGGGACAGGGAAGTACCGGGGAGCTGTTTTTT.